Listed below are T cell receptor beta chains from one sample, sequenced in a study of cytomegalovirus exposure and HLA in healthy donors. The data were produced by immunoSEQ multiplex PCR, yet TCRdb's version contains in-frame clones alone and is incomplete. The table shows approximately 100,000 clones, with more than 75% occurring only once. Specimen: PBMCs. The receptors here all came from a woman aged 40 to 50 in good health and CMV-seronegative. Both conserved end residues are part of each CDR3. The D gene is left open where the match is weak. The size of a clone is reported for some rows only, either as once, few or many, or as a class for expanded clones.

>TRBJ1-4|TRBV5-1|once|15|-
CASSYWGGRNEKLFF
TGCGCCAGCAGCTATTGGGGGGGCAGAAATGAAAAACTGTTTTTT
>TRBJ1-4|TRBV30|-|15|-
CAWSPIFATNEKLFF
TGTGCCTGGAGTCCTATCTTCGCAACTAATGAAAAACTGTTTTTT
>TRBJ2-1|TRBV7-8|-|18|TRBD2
CASSPGRRWEGMFDEQFF
TGTGCCAGCAGCCCTGGGCGACGATGGGAGGGCATGTTCGATGAGCAGTTCTTC
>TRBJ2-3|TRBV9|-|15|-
CASSVDESSADTQYF
TGTGCCAGCAGCGTAGATGAGAGTAGCGCAGATACGCAGTATTTT
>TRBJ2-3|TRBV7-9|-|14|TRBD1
CASSSGQGTDTQYF
TGTGCCAGCAGCTCCGGACAGGGGACAGATACGCAGTATTTT
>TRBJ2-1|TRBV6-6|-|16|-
CASSTLISTTNNEQFF
TGTGCCAGCAGTACGTTGATCTCGACAACAAACAATGAGCAGTTCTTC
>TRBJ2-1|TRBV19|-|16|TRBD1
CASSMGTGKKYNEQFF
TGTGCCAGTAGTATGGGGACAGGGAAAAAGTACAATGAGCAGTTCTTC
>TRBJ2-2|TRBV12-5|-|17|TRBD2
CASGPTRAGGLPGELFF
TGTGCTAGTGGTCCCACCCGTGCGGGAGGGCTCCCCGGGGAGCTGTTTTTT
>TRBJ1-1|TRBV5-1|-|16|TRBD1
CASSLVVTGVSGEAFF
TGCGCCAGCAGCTTGGTCGTGACAGGGGTGAGTGGTGAAGCTTTCTTT
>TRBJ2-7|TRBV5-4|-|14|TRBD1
CASSPPVEGAEQYF
TGTGCCAGCAGCCCCCCCGTAGAGGGGGCTGAGCAGTACTTC
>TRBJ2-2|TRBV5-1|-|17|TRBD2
CASGPTSGRSMSGELFF
TGCGCCAGCGGGCCAACTAGCGGGAGAAGTATGTCCGGGGAGCTGTTTTTT
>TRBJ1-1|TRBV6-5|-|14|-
CASSPGHTNTEAFF
TGTGCCAGCAGTCCGGGACACACGAACACTGAAGCTTTCTTT
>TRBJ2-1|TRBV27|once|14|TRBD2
CASSAGTSPNEQFF
TGTGCCAGCAGTGCCGGGACTAGCCCCAATGAGCAGTTCTTC
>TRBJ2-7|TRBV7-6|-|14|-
CASSESDSAYEQYF
TGTGCCAGCAGCGAATCGGACAGCGCCTACGAGCAGTACTTC
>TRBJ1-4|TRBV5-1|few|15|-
CASSSTGTLGEKLFF
TGCGCCAGCAGCTCGACCGGGACTCTTGGGGAAAAACTGTTTTTT
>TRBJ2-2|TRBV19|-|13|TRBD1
CASKDRATGELFF
TGTGCCAGTAAAGACAGGGCCACCGGGGAGCTGTTTTTT
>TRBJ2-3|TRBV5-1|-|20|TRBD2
CASSLAPSGTRAASTDTQYF
TGCGCCAGCAGCTTGGCCCCTAGCGGGACTCGAGCGGCTAGCACAGATACGCAGTATTTT
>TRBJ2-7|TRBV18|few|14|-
CASSRLRTEHEQYF
TGTGCCAGCTCGCGCCTGAGGACAGAGCACGAGCAGTACTTC
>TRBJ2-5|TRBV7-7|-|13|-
CASSAVSQETQYF
TGTGCTAGCAGCGCGGTCTCCCAAGAGACCCAGTACTTC
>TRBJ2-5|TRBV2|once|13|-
CATFRIGQETQYF
TGTGCCACCTTCAGGATCGGCCAAGAGACCCAGTACTTC
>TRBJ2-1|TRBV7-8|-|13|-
CASSPPRYNEQFF
TGTGCCAGCAGCCCACCGAGGTACAATGAGCAGTTCTTC
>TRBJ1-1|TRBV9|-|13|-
CASSVEPRAEAFF
TGTGCCAGCAGCGTAGAGCCGCGGGCTGAAGCTTTCTTT
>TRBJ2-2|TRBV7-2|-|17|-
CASSFRRQITNTGELFF
TGTGCCAGCAGCTTCCGGAGACAGATAACGAACACCGGGGAGCTGTTTTTT
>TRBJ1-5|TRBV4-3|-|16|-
CASSQERTANYQPQHF
TGCGCCAGCAGCCAAGAAAGGACAGCGAACTATCAGCCCCAGCATTTT
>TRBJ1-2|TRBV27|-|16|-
CASSPLGGVSNYGYTF
TGTGCCAGCAGTCCCCTGGGGGGGGTCTCTAACTATGGCTACACCTTC
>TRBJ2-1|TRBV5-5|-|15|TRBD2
CASSRTSGSVDEQFF
TGTGCCAGCAGCCGGACTAGCGGGAGTGTCGATGAGCAGTTCTTC
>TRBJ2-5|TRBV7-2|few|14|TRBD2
CASSLGTSQETQYF
TGTGCCAGCAGCTTAGGGACTAGCCAAGAGACCCAGTACTTC
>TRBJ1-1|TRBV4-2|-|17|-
CASSQGAEGVGNTEAFF
TGTGCCAGCAGCCAAGGCGCCGAAGGGGTGGGGAACACTGAAGCTTTCTTT
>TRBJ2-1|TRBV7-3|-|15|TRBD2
CASSFLAGVGREQFF
TGTGCCAGCAGCTTCCTAGCGGGGGTTGGACGTGAGCAGTTCTTC
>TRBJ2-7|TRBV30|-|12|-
CAWSGGRYEQYF
TGTGCCTGGAGTGGTGGGCGCTACGAGCAGTACTTC
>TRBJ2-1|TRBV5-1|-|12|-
CASRWGEHEQFF
TGCGCCAGCCGTTGGGGGGAACATGAGCAGTTCTTC
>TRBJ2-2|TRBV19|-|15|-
CASSTLAENTGELFF
TGTGCCAGTAGTACATTAGCGGAGAACACCGGGGAGCTGTTTTTT
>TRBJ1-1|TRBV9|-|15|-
CASSVGVGRNTEAFF
TGTGCCAGCAGCGTCGGGGTAGGTAGGAACACTGAAGCTTTCTTT
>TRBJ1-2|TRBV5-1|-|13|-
CASSLEGDYGYTF
TGCGCCAGCAGCTTGGAGGGGGACTATGGCTACACCTTC
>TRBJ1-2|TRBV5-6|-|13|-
CASSSGLVRGYTF
TGTGCCAGCAGCTCCGGACTCGTGCGGGGCTACACCTTC
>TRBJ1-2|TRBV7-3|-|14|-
CASSPGGAVYGYTF
TGTGCCAGCAGCCCCGGGGGGGCGGTCTATGGCTACACCTTC
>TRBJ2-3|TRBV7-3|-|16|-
CASSLARGSPTDTQYF
TGTGCCAGCAGCCTTGCGAGGGGGTCTCCCACAGATACGCAGTATTTT
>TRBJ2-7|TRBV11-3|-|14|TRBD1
CASSSRDSHHEQYF
TGTGCCAGCAGCTCCCGGGACAGTCACCACGAGCAGTACTTC
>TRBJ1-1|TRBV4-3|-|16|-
CASSQGWSTMNTEAFF
TGCGCCAGCAGCCAAGGGTGGAGTACCATGAACACTGAAGCTTTCTTT
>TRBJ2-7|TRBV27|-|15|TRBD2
CASSLSNRGGLEQYF
TGTGCCAGCAGTTTATCTAACCGGGGGGGGTTGGAGCAGTACTTC
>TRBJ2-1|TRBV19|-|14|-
CASSIGAVHNEQFF
TGTGCCAGTAGTATCGGAGCGGTCCACAATGAGCAGTTCTTC
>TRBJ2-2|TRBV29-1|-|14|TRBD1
CSVMGQLNTGELFF
TGCAGCGTGATGGGACAGTTAAACACCGGGGAGCTGTTTTTT